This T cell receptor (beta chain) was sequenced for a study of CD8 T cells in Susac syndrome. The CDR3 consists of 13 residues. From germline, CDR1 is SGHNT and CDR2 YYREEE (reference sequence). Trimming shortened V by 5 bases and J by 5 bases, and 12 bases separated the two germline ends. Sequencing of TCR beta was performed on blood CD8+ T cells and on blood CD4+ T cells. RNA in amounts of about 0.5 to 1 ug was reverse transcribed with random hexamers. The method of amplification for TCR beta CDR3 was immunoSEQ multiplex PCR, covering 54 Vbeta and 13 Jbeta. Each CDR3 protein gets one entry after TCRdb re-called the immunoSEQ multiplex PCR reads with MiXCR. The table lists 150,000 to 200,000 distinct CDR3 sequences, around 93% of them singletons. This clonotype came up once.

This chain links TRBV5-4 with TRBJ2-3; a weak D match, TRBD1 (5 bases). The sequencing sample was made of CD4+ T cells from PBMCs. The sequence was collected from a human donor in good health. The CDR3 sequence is CASRKGYGDTQYF. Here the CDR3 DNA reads TGTGCCAGCAGAAAGGGGTATGGAGATACGCAGTATTTT.